These 4 T cell receptor beta chains originate from one sample sequenced in a study of blood T cell repertoires in COVID-19. Sequenced by immunoSEQ multiplex PCR; TCRdb stores in-frame clones only, minus some. The data show about 240,000 clones, with approximately 90% seen just once and approximately 3.7% held by the top ten. The sequenced sample consisted of PBMCs or T cells enriched from blood (not recorded which). These receptors were taken from a woman aged 25 to 39 who had recovered from COVID-19.

J is TRBJ1-5 and V is TRBV5-5; D gene unclear. Germline lookup yields CDR1 SGHKS and CDR2 YYEKEE (reference sequence). Trimming shortened V by 6 bases and J by 4 bases, and 17 bases separated the two germline ends. CDR3 length: 15 amino acids. Here the CDR3 reads CASTTVPGENQPQHF. CDR3 DNA sequence: TGTGCCAGCACCACTGTCCCTGGGGAGAATCAGCCCCAGCATTTT.

The chain has TRBV18 and TRBJ2-4; D remains ambiguous. Per the germline V gene, CDR1 is KGHSH and CDR2 is LQKENI. The V and J ends lost 2 bases and 6 bases respectively, with 8 bases between them. There are 13 residues in the CDR3. Here the CDR3 reads CASSPDVRNIQYF. The CDR3 DNA follows: TGTGCCAGCTCACCAGATGTCAGAAACATTCAGTACTTC. The whole variable domain, remainder taken from reference TRBV18 and TRBJ2-4, is NAGVMQNPRHLVRRRGQEARLRCSPMKGHSHVYWYRQLPEEGLKFMVYLQKENIIDESGMPKERFSAEFPKEGPSILRIQQVVRGDSAAYFCASSPDVRNIQYFGAGTRLSVL.

The CDR3 loop is CASSLDGWPYEQYF. For the CDR3, the DNA is TGTGCCAGCAGCCTAGATGGGTGGCCCTACGAGCAGTACTTC. This chain joins TRBV28 and TRBJ2-7; D ambiguous. Germline loops: CDR1 MDHEN, CDR2 SYDVKM. This CDR3 has 14 amino acids. Trimming removed 6 bases at V and 2 bases at J, with 14 bases between.

This rearrangement joins TRBV27 to TRBJ2-3; unclear D gene. CDR3 size: 13 residues. The germline V gene encodes CDR1 MNHEY and CDR2 SMNVEV (reference sequence). Deletions cut 4 bases from V and 2 bases from J, with 7 bases between. This chain's CDR3 is CASSYSYTDTQYF. CDR3 nucleotide sequence: TGTGCCAGCAGTTATTCTTACACAGATACGCAGTATTTT.